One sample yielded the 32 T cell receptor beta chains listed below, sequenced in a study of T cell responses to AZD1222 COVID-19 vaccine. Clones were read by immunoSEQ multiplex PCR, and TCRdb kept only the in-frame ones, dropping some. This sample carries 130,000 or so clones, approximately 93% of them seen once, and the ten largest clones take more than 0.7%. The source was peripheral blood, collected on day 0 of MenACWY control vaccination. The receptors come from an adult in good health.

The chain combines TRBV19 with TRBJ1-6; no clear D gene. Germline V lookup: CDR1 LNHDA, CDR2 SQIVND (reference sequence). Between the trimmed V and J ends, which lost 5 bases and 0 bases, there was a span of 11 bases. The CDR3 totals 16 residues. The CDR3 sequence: CASSWVRSSYNSPLHF. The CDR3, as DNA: TGTGCCAGTAGTTGGGTTAGAAGCTCCTATAATTCACCCCTCCACTTT.

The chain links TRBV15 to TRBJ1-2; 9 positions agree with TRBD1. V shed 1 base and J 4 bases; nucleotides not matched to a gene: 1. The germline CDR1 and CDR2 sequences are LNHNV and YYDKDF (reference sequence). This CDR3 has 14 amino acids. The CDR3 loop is CATSRGTGAYGYTF. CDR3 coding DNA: TGTGCCACCAGCAGAGGGACAGGGGCCTATGGCTACACCTTC.

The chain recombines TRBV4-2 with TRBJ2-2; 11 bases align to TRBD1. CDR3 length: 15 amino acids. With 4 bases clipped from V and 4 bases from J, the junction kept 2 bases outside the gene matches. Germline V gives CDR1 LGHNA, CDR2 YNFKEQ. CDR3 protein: CASSRGQGGTGELFF. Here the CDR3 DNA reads TGTGCCAGCAGCCGGGGACAGGGGGGCACCGGGGAGCTGTTTTTT.

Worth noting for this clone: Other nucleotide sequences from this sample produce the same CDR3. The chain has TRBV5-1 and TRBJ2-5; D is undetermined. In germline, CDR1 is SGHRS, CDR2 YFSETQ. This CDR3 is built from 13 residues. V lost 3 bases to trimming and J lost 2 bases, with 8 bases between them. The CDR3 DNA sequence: TGCGCCAGCAGCTCACAACTACAAGAGACCCAGTACTTC. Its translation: CASSSQLQETQYF.

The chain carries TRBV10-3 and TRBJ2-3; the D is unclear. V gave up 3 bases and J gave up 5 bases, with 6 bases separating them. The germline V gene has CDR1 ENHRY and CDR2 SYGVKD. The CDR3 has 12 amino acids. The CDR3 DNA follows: TGTGCCATCAGTGACATGGGAGATACGCAGTATTTT. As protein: CAISDMGDTQYF.

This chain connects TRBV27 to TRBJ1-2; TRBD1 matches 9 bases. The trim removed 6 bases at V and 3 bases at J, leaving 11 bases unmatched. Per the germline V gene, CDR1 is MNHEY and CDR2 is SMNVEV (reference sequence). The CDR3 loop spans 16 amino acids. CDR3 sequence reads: CASRGIQGAHYYGYTF. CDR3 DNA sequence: TGTGCCAGCAGAGGAATACAGGGGGCTCACTACTATGGCTACACCTTC.

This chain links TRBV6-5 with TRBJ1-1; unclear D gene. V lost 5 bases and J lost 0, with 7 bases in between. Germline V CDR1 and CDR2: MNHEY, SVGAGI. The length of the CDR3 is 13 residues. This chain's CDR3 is CASSRVVNTEAFF. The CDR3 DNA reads TGTGCCAGCAGTAGGGTGGTGAACACTGAAGCTTTCTTT.

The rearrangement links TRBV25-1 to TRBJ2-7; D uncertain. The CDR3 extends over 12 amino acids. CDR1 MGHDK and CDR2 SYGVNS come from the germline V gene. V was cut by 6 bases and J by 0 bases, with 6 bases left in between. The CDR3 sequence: CASRAYSYEQYF. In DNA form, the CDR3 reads TGTGCCAGCAGGGCTTACTCCTACGAGCAGTACTTC.

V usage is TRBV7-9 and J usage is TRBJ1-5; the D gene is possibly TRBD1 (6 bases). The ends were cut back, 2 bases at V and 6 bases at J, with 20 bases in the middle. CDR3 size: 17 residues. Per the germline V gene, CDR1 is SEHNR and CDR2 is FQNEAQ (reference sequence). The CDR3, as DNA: TGTGCCAGCAGCTTATCCCGAGGGGGGGTCGATGGTCAGCCCCAGCATTTT. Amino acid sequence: CASSLSRGGVDGQPQHF.

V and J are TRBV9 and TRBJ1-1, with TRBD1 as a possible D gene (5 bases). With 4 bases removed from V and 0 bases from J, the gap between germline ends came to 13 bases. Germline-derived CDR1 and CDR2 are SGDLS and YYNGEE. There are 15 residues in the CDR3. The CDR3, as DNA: TGTGCCAGCAGCCCTGAGTGGGACCTGAACACTGAAGCTTTCTTT. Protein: CASSPEWDLNTEAFF.

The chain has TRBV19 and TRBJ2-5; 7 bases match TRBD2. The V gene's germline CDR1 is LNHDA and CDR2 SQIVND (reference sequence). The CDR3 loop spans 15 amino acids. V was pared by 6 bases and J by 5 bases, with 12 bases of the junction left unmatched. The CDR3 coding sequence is TGTGCCAGTAGCAGAGTAGCTCGGGGAGGGGAGACCCAGTACTTC. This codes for CASSRVARGGETQYF.

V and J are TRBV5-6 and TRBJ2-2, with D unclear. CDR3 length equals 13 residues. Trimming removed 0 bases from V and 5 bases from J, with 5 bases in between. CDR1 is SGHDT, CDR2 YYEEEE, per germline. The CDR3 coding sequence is TGTGCCAGCAGCTTGGGCAGGACCGGGGAGCTGTTTTTT. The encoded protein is CASSLGRTGELFF.

The CDR3 sequence: CASSEKGYTEAFF. In DNA, the CDR3 is TGTGCCAGCAGTGAGAAGGGTTACACTGAAGCTTTCTTT. The V and J genes are TRBV6-1 and TRBJ1-1; D uncertain. V shed 3 bases and J shed 3 bases, with 8 bases lying between them. Germline CDR1 is MNHNS and CDR2 is SASEGT. This CDR3 comprises 13 residues.

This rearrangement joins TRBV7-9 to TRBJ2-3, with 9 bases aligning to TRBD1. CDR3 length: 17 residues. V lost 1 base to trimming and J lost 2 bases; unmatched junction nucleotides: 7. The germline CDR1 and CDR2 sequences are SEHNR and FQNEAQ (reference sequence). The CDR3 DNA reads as TGTGCCAGCAGCTTAGGGGGGACAGGGCCCTTCACAGATACGCAGTATTTT. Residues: CASSLGGTGPFTDTQYF.

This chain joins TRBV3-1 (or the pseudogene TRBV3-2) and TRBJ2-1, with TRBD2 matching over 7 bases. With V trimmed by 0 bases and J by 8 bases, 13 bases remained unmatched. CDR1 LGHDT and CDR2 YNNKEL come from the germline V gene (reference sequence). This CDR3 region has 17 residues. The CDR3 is CASSQDLASGPRDEQFF. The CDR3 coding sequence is TGTGCCAGCAGCCAAGATTTGGCTAGCGGACCCCGGGATGAGCAGTTCTTC.

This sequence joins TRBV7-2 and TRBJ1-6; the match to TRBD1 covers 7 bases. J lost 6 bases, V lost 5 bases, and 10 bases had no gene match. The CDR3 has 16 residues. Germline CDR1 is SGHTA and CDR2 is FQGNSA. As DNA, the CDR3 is TGTGCCAGCAGCCTCGGAGGGACAGCCTTTAATTCACCCCTCCACTTT. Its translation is CASSLGGTAFNSPLHF.

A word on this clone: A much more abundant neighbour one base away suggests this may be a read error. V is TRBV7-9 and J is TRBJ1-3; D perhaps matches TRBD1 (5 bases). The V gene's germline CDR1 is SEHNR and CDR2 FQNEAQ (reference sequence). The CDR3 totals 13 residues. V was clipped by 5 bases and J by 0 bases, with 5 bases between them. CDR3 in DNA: TGTGCCAGCAGCCAGGGCTCTGGAAACACCATATATTTT. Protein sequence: CASSQGSGNTIYF.

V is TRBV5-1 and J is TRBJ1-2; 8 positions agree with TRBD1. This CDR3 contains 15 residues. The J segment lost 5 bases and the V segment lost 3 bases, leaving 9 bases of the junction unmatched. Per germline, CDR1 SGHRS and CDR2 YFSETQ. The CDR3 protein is CASSSDGQGGYGYTF. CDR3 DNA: TGCGCCAGCAGCTCCGATGGACAGGGCGGGTATGGCTACACCTTC.

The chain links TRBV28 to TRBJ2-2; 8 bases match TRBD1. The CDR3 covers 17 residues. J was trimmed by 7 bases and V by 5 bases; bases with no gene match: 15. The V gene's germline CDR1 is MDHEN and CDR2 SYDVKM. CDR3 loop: CASSPPDRGLFHGELFF. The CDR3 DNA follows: TGTGCCAGCAGTCCCCCCGACAGGGGACTTTTTCACGGGGAGCTGTTTTTT.

CDR3 nucleotides: TGTGCCAGCAGCTTAACTGACAGGGAGAGCGAGACCCAGTACTTC. Encoded protein: CASSLTDRESETQYF. The chain couples TRBV11-1 to TRBJ2-5, with 7 positions matching TRBD1. The length of the CDR3 is 15 residues. Germline V gives CDR1 SGHAT, CDR2 FQDESV (reference sequence). Trimming at V came to 2 bases and at J to 5 bases, leaving 8 bases not matched to a gene.

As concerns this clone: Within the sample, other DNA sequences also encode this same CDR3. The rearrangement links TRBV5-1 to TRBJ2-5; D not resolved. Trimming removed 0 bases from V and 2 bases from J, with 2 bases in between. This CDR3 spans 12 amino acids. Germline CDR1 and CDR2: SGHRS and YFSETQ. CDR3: CASSLGQETQYF. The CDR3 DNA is TGCGCCAGCAGCTTGGGTCAAGAGACCCAGTACTTC. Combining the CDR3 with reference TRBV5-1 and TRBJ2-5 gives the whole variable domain KAGVTQTPRYLIKTRGQQVTLSCSPISGHRSVSWYQQTPGQGLQFLFEYFSETQRNKGNFPGRFSGRQFSNSRSEMNVSTLELGDSALYLCASSLGQETQYFGPGTRLLVL.

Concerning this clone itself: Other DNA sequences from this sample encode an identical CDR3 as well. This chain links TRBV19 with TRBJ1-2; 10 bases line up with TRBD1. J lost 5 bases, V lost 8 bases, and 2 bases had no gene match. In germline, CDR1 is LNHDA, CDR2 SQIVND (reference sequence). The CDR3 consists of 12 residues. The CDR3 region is CASRTGGYGYTF. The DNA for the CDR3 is TGTGCCAGTCGGACAGGGGGGTATGGCTACACCTTC.

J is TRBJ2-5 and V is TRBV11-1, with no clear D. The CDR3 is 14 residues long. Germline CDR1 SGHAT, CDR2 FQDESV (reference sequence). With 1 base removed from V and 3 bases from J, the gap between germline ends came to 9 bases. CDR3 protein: CASSLESGEETQYF. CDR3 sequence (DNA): TGTGCCAGCAGCTTAGAAAGTGGGGAAGAGACCCAGTACTTC.

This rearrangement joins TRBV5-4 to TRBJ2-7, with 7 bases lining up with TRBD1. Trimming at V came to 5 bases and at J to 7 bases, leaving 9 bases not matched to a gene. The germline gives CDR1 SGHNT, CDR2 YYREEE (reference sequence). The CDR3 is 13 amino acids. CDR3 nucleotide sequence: TGTGCCAGCAGTTTGACAGGGTTCACGGAGCAGTACTTC. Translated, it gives CASSLTGFTEQYF.

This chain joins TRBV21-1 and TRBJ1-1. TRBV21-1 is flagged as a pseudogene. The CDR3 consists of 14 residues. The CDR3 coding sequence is TGTGCCGGCCTATTTAGGGGACGGAACACTGAAGCTTTCTTT. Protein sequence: CAGLFRGRNTEAFF.

CDR3 nucleotide sequence: TGCGCCAGCAGCCAAGGATTAGGGGCTGGCTACACCTTC. This sequence encodes CASSQGLGAGYTF. This chain uses TRBV4-3 with TRBJ1-2; D perhaps matches TRBD1 (5 bases). Germline V gives CDR1 LGHNA, CDR2 YSLEER. This CDR3 comprises 13 residues. Trimming removed 1 base from V and 7 bases from J, with 10 bases in between.

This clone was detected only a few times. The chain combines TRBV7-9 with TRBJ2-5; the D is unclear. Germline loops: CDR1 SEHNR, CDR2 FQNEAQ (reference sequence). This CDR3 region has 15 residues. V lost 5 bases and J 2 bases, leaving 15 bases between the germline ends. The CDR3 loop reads CASSRLVGPQETQYF. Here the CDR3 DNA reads TGTGCCAGCAGCCGCTTAGTCGGTCCACAAGAGACCCAGTACTTC.

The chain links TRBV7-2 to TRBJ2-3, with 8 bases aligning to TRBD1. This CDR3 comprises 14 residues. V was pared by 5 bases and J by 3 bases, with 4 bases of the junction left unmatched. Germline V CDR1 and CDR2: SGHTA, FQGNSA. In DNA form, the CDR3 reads TGTGCCAGCAGCCAGGACAGGGTGACAGATACGCAGTATTTT. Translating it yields CASSQDRVTDTQYF.

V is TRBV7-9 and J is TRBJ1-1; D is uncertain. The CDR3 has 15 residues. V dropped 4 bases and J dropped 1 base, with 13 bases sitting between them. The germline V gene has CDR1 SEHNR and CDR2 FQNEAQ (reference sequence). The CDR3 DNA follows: TGTGCCAGCAGCTCCCACCCCCAAGAGAACACTGAAGCTTTCTTT. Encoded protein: CASSSHPQENTEAFF.

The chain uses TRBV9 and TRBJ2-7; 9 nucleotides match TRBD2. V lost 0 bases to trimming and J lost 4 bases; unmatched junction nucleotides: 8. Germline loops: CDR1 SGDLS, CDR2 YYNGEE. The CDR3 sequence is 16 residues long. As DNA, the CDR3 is TGTGCCAGCAGCGTAGCCGAGGGGACTAGCTTTTACGAGCAGTACTTC. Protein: CASSVAEGTSFYEQYF.

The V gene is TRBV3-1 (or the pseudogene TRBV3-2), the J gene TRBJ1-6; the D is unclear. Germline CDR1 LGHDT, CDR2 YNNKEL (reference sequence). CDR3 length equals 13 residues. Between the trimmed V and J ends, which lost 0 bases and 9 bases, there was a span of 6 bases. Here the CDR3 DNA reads TGTGCCAGCAGCCAAGATAAGATTTCACCCCTCCACTTT. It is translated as CASSQDKISPLHF.

The CDR3 here is CASSERDRGFTDTQYF. In DNA form, the CDR3 reads TGTGCCAGCAGCGAACGGGACAGGGGCTTTACAGATACGCAGTATTTT. The J gene is TRBJ2-3, the V gene TRBV9; 10 nucleotides match TRBD1. CDR1 is SGDLS and CDR2 is YYNGEE in the germline V gene. Trimming took 3 bases from V and 3 from J; bases not matched to a gene: 7. This CDR3 contains 16 residues.